These 12 T cell receptor beta chains came from one sample sequenced in a study of blood T cell repertoires in COVID-19. The method was immunoSEQ multiplex PCR; TCRdb's version includes in-frame clones alone and lacks a portion of them. The sample lists a few hundred thousand clones, roughly 87% seen once, with 0.9% to 1.2% in the top ten. Sequencing input: PBMCs or T cells enriched from blood (not recorded which). The receptors shown here come from a young woman who had recovered from COVID-19.

V gene TRBV3-1 (or the pseudogene TRBV3-2) combines with J gene TRBJ2-4; 10 nucleotides match TRBD2. J gave up 0 bases and V 1 base, and 12 bases lay outside the gene matches. The CDR3 covers 20 residues. Looked up from germline, CDR1 is LGHDT and CDR2 is YNNKEL (reference sequence). This chain's CDR3 is CASSQGWGGLAGVAKNIQYF. Here the CDR3 DNA reads TGTGCCAGCAGCCAAGGTTGGGGCGGGCTAGCGGGGGTAGCCAAAAACATTCAGTACTTC.

Turning to this clone: The same CDR3 also results from other DNA sequences found in this sample. The rearrangement uses TRBV30 and TRBJ1-5; the match to TRBD1 covers 8 bases. V dropped 0 bases and J dropped 5; count of bases not matched to a gene: 3. This CDR3 region has 14 residues. Germline assignment: CDR1 GTSNPN and CDR2 SVGIG (reference sequence). CDR3 bases: TGTGCCTGGAGTGTAGGGACAGGACATCAGCCCCAGCATTTT. It is translated as CAWSVGTGHQPQHF.

The rearrangement joins TRBV6-1 to TRBJ1-2, with D possibly matching TRBD1 (5 bases). Trimming pared 2 bases from V and 6 bases from J, leaving 10 bases between. Per germline, CDR1 MNHNS and CDR2 SASEGT. The CDR3 is 13 amino acids. The CDR3 reads CASSEQGWHGYTF. The CDR3, as DNA: TGTGCCAGCAGTGAACAGGGTTGGCATGGCTACACCTTC.

The chain's CDR3 is CASSDRTLGTYEQYF. CDR3 nucleotide sequence: TGTGCCAGCAGCGACAGGACCCTGGGGACCTACGAGCAGTACTTC. J is TRBJ2-7 and V is TRBV7-9, with D possibly TRBD1 on 6 matching bases. The germline gives CDR1 SEHNR, CDR2 FQNEAQ (reference sequence). The V end lost 5 bases, the J end lost 2 bases, and 16 bases lay between the germline ends. CDR3 length: 15 amino acids.

The rearrangement joins TRBV6-5 to TRBJ1-2; unclear D gene. V lost 6 bases to trimming and J lost 1 base, with 9 bases between them. Per germline, CDR1 MNHEY and CDR2 SVGAGI. The CDR3 runs to 13 residues. CDR3 region: CASSSYYNYGYTF. The CDR3 nucleotides are TGTGCCAGCAGCTCGTATTATAACTATGGCTACACCTTC.

V and J are TRBV4-1 and TRBJ1-1, with a weak D call TRBD1 (6 bases). CDR1 is MGHRA, CDR2 YSYEKL, per germline. The V gene lost 0 bases and the J gene lost 2 bases, with 13 bases spanning the gap. The CDR3 length is 16 residues. CDR3 protein: CASSQDAPGANTEAFF. CDR3 DNA: TGCGCCAGCAGCCAAGATGCCCCAGGGGCTAACACTGAAGCTTTCTTT.

This clone came up a few times. The chain carries TRBV5-1 and TRBJ2-1, with TRBD2 identical over 8 bases. Germline V gene sequence: CDR1 SGHRS, CDR2 YFSETQ. V lost 1 base to trimming and J lost 1 base; unmatched junction nucleotides: 4. CDR3 length equals 16 residues. The CDR3 DNA sequence: TGCGCCAGCAGCTTGAGTAGCGGGGCGTCCTACAATGAGCAGTTCTTC. Translation gives CASSLSSGASYNEQFF.

V is TRBV18 and J is TRBJ1-1; 9 nucleotides match TRBD1. With V trimmed by 0 bases and J by 5 bases, 10 bases remained unmatched. The germline CDR1 and CDR2 sequences are KGHSH and LQKENI. This CDR3 is 17 amino acids long. For the CDR3, the DNA is TGTGCCAGCTCACCACCATACATGGACAGGGGAGTTACTGAAGCTTTCTTT. As protein: CASSPPYMDRGVTEAFF. Full variable domain (missing parts from reference TRBV18 and TRBJ1-1): NAGVMQNPRHLVRRRGQEARLRCSPMKGHSHVYWYRQLPEEGLKFMVYLQKENIIDESGMPKERFSAEFPKEGPSILRIQQVVRGDSAAYFCASSPPYMDRGVTEAFFGQGTRLTVV.

The genes are TRBV5-5 and TRBJ1-1; D gene uncertain. The germline V gene has CDR1 SGHKS and CDR2 YYEKEE (reference sequence). CDR3 size: 13 residues. The V end was cut by 3 bases, the J end by 7 bases, with 13 bases between. Written as DNA, the CDR3 is TGTGCCAGCAGCTCCCGCCCCCCGAGTGAAGCTTTCTTT. Its protein product is CASSSRPPSEAFF.

V is TRBV2 and J is TRBJ1-2; the match to TRBD1 covers 7 bases. The junction had 4 bases not matched to a gene; V was cut back by 4 bases and J by 2 bases. CDR1 is SNHLY, CDR2 FYNNEI, per germline. The CDR3 has 14 residues. As DNA, the CDR3 is TGTGCCAGCAGTGGGGGACAGATAAACTATGGCTACACCTTC. It encodes CASSGGQINYGYTF.

V and J are TRBV4-3 and TRBJ1-1; 11 bases are a match to TRBD1. The CDR3 loop spans 16 amino acids. CDR1 is LGHNA and CDR2 is YSLEER in the germline V gene. Losses at the gene ends were 3 bases for V and 1 base for J; bases not matched to a gene: 4. The CDR3 nucleotides read TGCGCCAGCAGCCAGGACAGGGGGCGGTGGAACACTGAAGCTTTCTTT. Amino acids: CASSQDRGRWNTEAFF.

The chain carries TRBV5-4 and TRBJ2-1; 10 nucleotides agree with TRBD1. This CDR3 spans 15 amino acids. Trimming at V came to 5 bases and at J to 1 base, leaving 3 bases not matched to a gene. Germline lookup yields CDR1 SGHNT and CDR2 YYREEE (reference sequence). The CDR3 here is CASSGDRGSYNEQFF. DNA of the CDR3: TGTGCCAGCAGTGGGGACAGGGGATCCTACAATGAGCAGTTCTTC.